What follows are 9 T cell receptor beta chains derived from one specimen sequenced in a study of blood T cells in healthy people across ages. Using a J-beta primer mix together with a sample-barcoded 5' primer, a second PCR was run for about 6 to 11 cycles. TCRdb ran MiXCR on the 5' RACE reads and lists one entry per CDR3 protein. Of around 1.5 million distinct CDR3 sequences listed, 42% are singletons. The specimen sequenced was blood. The receptors here all came from a woman in her late teens or twenties in good health.

The V call is TRBV4-1, the J call TRBJ2-7; 8 nucleotides match TRBD1. This CDR3 is built from 15 residues. Germline assignment: CDR1 MGHRA and CDR2 YSYEKL. J lost 4 bases, V lost 1 base, and 6 bases had no gene match. Here the CDR3 reads CASSQVAGGIYEQYF. The CDR3 DNA is TGCGCCAGCAGCCAAGTTGCAGGGGGCATTTACGAGCAGTACTTC.

Ten or more counts support this clonotype. Here the CDR3 DNA reads TGTGCCAGCAGCCCCACCCGGGCGGATACGCAGTATTTT. Encoded protein: CASSPTRADTQYF. V is TRBV7-2 and J is TRBJ2-3; unclear D gene. The germline CDR1 and CDR2 sequences are SGHTA and FQGNSA. Trimming stripped 5 bases from V and 6 bases from J, with 12 bases between. CDR3 length equals 13 residues.

This chain uses TRBV6-5 with TRBJ2-7; D call uncertain. With 5 bases removed from V and 6 bases from J, the gap between germline ends came to 8 bases. Germline assignment: CDR1 MNHEY and CDR2 SVGAGI. CDR3 length equals 11 residues. The CDR3 nucleotides are TGTGCCAGCAGTCGTGGCTGCGAGCAGTACTTC. Its protein product is CASSRGCEQYF.

The J gene is TRBJ2-5, the V gene TRBV6-4; D gene uncertain. The end of the DNA fits TRBJ2-7 better, so the J call may be wrong. The CDR3 is 17 amino acids. In germline, CDR1 is MRHNA, CDR2 SNTAGT. The CDR3 DNA reads as TGTGCCAGCTCGAGCCGGGTCCCCAACCACGCCACCTACGAGCAGTACTTC. Its protein is CASSSRVPNHATYEQYF.

The CDR3 nucleotides are TGTGCCAGCAGCTTATCGCCCCTTAGGTATAGAGCGGGAGATTTGGATACGCAGTATTTT. This translates into CASSLSPLRYRAGDLDTQYF. The chain carries TRBV7-9 and TRBJ2-3, with 8 bases identical to TRBD2. This CDR3 region has 20 residues. Unmatched junction bases numbered 22, after V lost 2 bases and J lost 6 bases. CDR1 and CDR2 (germline): SEHNR, FQNEAQ (reference sequence).

This chain uses TRBV19 with TRBJ2-7; D gene uncertain. CDR1 LNHDA and CDR2 SQIVND come from the germline V gene (reference sequence). V lost 2 bases to trimming and J lost 3 bases, with 14 bases between them. This CDR3 is 15 amino acids long. The CDR3 protein is CASSIRTGRFYEQYF. The DNA for the CDR3 is TGTGCCAGTAGTATAAGGACGGGCCGATTCTACGAGCAGTACTTC.

This clonotype was recorded a few times. This chain links TRBV7-2 with TRBJ2-3; 7 positions match TRBD2. CDR3 length equals 15 residues. Germline CDR1 and CDR2: SGHTA and FQGNSA. V dropped 5 bases and J dropped 2; count of bases not matched to a gene: 7. The DNA of the CDR3 is TGTGCCAGCAGCCCAGCGGGATCCTACACAGATACGCAGTATTTT. Amino acids: CASSPAGSYTDTQYF.

Of note for this clonotype: Because the CDR3 is missing its conserved closing phenylalanine or tryptophan, this is likely a read error. The V and J genes are TRBV5-1 and TRBJ2-7; TRBD1 aligns across 8 bases. This CDR3 contains 15 residues. Trimming at V came to 4 bases and at J to 0 bases, leaving 6 bases not matched to a gene. CDR1 SGHRS and CDR2 YFSETQ come from the germline V gene. CDR3 sequence reads: CASSLTGEPSYEQYI. The CDR3 DNA reads as TGCGCCAGCAGCCTGACAGGGGAACCCTCCTACGAGCAGTACATC.

This clonotype came up a few times. The rearrangement links TRBV28 to TRBJ1-1; D is ambiguous. This CDR3 contains 13 residues. Trimming took off 6 bases at V and 1 base at J, with 9 bases between the two ends. From germline, CDR1 is MDHEN and CDR2 SYDVKM. Here the CDR3 reads CASRSHENTEAFF. DNA of the CDR3: TGTGCCAGCAGATCTCACGAGAACACTGAAGCTTTCTTT.